Below, one T cell receptor beta chain is given with its context. A v3.0 immunoSEQ assay was performed at survey level. Clones were read by immunoSEQ multiplex PCR, and TCRdb kept only the in-frame ones, dropping some. This sample has 9,500 to 11,000 clones; about 86% occur once, and the top ten carry 20% to 25%. CDR3 size: 14 residues. Germline-derived CDR1 and CDR2 are LGHNT and FRNRAP. Trimming left V 1 base short and J 5 bases short, with 12 bases between. The data originate from a study of long-term antiretroviral therapy in people with HIV. This sequence originates from a man over 45 with HIV. The sample was unsorted PBMCs, taken 7.2 years after starting antiretroviral therapy. The J gene is TRBJ2-7, the V gene TRBV12-5, with D perhaps TRBD1 (5 bases). The CDR3 loop is CASGLGLDNHEQYF. In DNA form, the CDR3 reads TGTGCTAGTGGTTTGGGCCTGGACAACCACGAGCAGTACTTC.